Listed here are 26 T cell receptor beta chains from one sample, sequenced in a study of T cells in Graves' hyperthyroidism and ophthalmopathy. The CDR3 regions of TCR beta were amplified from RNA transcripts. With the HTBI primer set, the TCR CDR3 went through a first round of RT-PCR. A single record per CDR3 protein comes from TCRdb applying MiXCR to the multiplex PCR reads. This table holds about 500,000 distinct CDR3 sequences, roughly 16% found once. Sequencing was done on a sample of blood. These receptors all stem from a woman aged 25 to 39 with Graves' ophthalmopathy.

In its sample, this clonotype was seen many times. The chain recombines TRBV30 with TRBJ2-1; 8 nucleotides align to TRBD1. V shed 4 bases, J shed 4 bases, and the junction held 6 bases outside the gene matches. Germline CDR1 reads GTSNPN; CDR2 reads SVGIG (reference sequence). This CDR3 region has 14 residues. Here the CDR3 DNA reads TGTGCCTGGAACCCGGGACAGGTTTACAATGAGCAGTTCTTC. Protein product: CAWNPGQVYNEQFF.

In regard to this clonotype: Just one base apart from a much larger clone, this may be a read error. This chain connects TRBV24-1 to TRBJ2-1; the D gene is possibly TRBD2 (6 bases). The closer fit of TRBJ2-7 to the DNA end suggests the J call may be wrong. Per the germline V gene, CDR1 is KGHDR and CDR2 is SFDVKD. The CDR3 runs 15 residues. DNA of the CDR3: TGTGCCACCAGTGATTTGATGGCGGGATACAATGAGCAGTACTTC. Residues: CATSDLMAGYNEQYF.

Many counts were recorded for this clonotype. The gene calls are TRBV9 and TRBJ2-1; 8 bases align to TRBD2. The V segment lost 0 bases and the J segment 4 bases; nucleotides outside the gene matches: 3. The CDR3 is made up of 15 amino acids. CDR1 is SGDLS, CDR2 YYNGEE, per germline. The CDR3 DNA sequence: TGTGCCAGCAGCGTAGCTACTAGCGGATACAATGAGCAGTTCTTC. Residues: CASSVATSGYNEQFF. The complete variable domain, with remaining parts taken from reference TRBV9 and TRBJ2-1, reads DSGVTQTPKHLITATGQRVTLRCSPRSGDLSVYWYQQSLDQGLQFLIQYYNGEERAKGNILERFSAQQFPDLHSELNLSSLELGDSALYFCASSVATSGYNEQFFGPGTRLTVL.

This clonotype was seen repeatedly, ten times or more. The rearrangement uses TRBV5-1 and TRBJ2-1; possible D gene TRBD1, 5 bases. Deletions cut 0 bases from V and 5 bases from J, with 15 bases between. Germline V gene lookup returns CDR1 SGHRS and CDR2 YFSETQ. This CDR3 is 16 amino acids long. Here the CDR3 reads CASSLARVPGHNEQFF. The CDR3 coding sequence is TGCGCCAGCAGCTTGGCCAGGGTCCCTGGCCACAATGAGCAGTTCTTC.

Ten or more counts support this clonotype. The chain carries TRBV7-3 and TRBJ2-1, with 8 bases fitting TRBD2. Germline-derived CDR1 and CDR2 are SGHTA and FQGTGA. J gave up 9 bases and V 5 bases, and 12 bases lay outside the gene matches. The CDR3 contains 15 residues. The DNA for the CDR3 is TGTGCCAGCAGCCGACCGGGACTAGGGGTTAGTGAGCAGTTCTTC. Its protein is CASSRPGLGVSEQFF.

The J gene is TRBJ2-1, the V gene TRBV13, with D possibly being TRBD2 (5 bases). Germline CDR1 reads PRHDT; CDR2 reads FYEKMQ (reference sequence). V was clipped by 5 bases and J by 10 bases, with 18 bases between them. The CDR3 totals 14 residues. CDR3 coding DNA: TGTGCCAGCAGCATGAGGCGGGTCTACTACGAGCAGTTCTTC. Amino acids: CASSMRRVYYEQFF.

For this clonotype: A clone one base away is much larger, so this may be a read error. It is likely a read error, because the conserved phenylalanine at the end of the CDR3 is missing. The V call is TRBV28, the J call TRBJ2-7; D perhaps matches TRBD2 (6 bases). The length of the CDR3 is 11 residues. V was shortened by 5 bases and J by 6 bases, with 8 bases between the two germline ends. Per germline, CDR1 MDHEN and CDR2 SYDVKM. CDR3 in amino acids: CASSRGFEQYS. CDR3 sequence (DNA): TGTGCCAGCAGTCGGGGGTTCGAGCAGTACTCC.

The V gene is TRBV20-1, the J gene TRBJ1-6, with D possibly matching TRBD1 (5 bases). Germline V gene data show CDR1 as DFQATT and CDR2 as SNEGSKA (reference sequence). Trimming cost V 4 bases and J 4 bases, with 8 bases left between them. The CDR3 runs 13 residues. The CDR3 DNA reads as TGCAGTGCTAACGGACAATATAATTCACCCCTCCACTTT. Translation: CSANGQYNSPLHF.

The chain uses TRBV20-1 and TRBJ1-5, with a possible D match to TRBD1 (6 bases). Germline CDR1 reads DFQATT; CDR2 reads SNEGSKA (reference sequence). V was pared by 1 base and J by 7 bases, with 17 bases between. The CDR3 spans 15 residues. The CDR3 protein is CSARVGTPGEQPQHF. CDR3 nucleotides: TGCAGTGCTAGAGTCGGGACCCCAGGGGAACAGCCCCAGCATTTT.

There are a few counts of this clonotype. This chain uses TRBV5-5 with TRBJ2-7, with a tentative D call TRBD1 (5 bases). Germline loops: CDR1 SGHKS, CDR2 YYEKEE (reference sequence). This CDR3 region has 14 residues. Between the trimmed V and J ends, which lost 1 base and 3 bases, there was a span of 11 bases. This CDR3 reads CASSLQGSVYEQYF. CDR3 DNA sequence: TGTGCCAGCAGCTTGCAGGGCTCCGTCTACGAGCAGTACTTC. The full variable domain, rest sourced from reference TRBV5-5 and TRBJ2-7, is DAGVTQSPTHLIKTRGQQVTLRCSPISGHKSVSWYQQVLGQGPQFIFQYYEKEERGRGNFPDRFSARQFPNYSSELNVNALLLGDSALYLCASSLQGSVYEQYFGPGTRLTVT.

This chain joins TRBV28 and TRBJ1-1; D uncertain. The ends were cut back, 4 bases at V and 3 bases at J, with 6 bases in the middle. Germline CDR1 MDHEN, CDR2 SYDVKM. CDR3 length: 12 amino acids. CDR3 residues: CASSYPDTEAFF. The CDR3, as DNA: TGTGCCAGCAGTTACCCGGACACTGAAGCTTTCTTT.

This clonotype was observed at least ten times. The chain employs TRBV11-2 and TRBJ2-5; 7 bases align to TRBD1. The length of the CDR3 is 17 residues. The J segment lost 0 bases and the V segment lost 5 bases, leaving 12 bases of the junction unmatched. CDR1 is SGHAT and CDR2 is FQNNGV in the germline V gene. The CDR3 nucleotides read TGTGCCAGCAGCCTCTCGACAGGGTTATTGTACCAAGAGACCCAGTACTTC. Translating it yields CASSLSTGLLYQETQYF.

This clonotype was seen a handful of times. This CDR3 is CASSIHGTGGFYEQYF. CDR3 in DNA: TGTGCCAGCAGCATACACGGGACAGGGGGTTTCTACGAGCAGTACTTC. The rearrangement uses TRBV7-2 and TRBJ2-7, with TRBD1 matching 11 bases. This CDR3 region has 16 residues. With V trimmed by 5 bases and J by 3 bases, 9 bases remained unmatched. Germline values: CDR1 SGHTA, CDR2 FQGNSA.

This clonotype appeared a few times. The CDR3 nucleotides are TGTGCCAGCAGTGCCCCCTATGGGGGGCCCTACGAGCAGTACTTC. It encodes CASSAPYGGPYEQYF. V gene TRBV6-2 or TRBV6-3 combines with J gene TRBJ2-7, with D perhaps given as TRBD1 or TRBD2 (6 bases each). V was pared by 5 bases and J by 2 bases, with 16 bases between. The CDR3 is 15 residues long. Germline CDR1 and CDR2: MNHEY and SVGEGT.

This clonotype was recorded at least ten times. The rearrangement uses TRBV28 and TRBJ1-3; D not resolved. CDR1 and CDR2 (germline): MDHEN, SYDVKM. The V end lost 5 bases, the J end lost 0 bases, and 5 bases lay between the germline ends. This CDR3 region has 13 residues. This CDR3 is CASSPYSGNTIYF. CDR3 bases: TGTGCCAGCAGTCCCTACTCTGGAAACACCATATATTTT. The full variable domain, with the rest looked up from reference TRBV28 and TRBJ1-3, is DVKVTQSSRYLVKRTGEKVFLECVQDMDHENMFWYRQDPGLGLRLIYFSYDVKMKEKGDIPEGYSVSREKKERFSLILESASTNQTSMYLCASSPYSGNTIYFGEGSWLTVV.

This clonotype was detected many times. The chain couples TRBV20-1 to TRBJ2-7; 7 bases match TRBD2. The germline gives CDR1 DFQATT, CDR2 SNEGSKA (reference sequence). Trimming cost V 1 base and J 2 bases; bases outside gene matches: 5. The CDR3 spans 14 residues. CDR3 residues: CSARVASGTYEQYF. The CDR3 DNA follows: TGCAGTGCTAGAGTGGCTAGCGGCACCTACGAGCAGTACTTC.

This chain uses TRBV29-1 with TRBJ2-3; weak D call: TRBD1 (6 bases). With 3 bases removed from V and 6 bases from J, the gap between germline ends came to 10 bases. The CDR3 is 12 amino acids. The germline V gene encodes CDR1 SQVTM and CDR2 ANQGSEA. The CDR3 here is CSVDGQSDTQYF. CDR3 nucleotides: TGCAGCGTTGACGGACAGTCGGATACGCAGTATTTT.

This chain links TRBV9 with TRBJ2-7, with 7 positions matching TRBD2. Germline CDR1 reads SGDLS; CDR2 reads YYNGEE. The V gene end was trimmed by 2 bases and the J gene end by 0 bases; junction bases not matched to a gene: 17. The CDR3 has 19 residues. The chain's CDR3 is CASSVGATWGTTDSYEQYF. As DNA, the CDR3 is TGTGCCAGCAGCGTGGGTGCGACGTGGGGGACTACCGACTCCTACGAGCAGTACTTC.

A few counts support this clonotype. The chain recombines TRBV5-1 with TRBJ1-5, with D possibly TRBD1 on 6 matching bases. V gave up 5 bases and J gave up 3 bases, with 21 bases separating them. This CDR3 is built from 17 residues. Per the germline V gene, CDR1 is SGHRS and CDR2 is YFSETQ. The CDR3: CASRGRGDGLTNQPQHF. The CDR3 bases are TGCGCCAGCAGGGGGAGGGGGGACGGCCTAACCAATCAGCCCCAGCATTTT. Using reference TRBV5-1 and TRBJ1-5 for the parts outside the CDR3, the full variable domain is KAGVTQTPRYLIKTRGQQVTLSCSPISGHRSVSWYQQTPGQGLQFLFEYFSETQRNKGNFPGRFSGRQFSNSRSEMNVSTLELGDSALYLCASRGRGDGLTNQPQHFGDGTRLSIL.

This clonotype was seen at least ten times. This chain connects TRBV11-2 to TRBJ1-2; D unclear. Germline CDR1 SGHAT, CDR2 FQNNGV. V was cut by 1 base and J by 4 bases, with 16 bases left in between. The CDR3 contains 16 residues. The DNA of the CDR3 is TGTGCCAGCAGCTTAGGGAGCTCTCGGGCCAGCTATGGCTACACCTTC. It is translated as CASSLGSSRASYGYTF. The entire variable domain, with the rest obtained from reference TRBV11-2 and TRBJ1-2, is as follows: EAGVAQSPRYKIIEKRQSVAFWCNPISGHATLYWYQQILGQGPKLLIQFQNNGVVDDSQLPKDRFSAERLKGVDSTLKIQPAKLEDSAVYLCASSLGSSRASYGYTFGSGTRLTVV.

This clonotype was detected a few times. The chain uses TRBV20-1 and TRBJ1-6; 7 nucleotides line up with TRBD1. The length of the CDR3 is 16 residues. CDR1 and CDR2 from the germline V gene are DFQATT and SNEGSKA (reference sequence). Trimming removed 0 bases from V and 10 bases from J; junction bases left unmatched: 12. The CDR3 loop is CSARDPLGQGGSPLHF. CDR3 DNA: TGCAGTGCTAGAGATCCGCTGGGGCAGGGGGGCTCACCCCTCCACTTT.

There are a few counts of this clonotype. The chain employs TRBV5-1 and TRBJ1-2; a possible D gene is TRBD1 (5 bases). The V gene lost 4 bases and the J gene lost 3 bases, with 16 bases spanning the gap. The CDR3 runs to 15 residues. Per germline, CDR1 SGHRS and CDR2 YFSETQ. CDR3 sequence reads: CASSHGSPGDYGYTF. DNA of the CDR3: TGCGCCAGCAGCCATGGGTCCCCGGGGGACTATGGCTACACCTTC.

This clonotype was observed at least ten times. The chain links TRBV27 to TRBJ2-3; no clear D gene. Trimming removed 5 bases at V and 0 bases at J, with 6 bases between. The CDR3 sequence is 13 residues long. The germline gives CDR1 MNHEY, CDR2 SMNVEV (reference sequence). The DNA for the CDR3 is TGTGCCAGCAGTACCCCTAGCACAGATACGCAGTATTTT. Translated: CASSTPSTDTQYF.

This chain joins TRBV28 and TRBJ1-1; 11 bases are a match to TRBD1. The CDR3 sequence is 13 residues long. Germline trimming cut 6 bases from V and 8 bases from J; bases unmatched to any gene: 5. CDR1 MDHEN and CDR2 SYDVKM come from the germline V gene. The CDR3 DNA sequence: TGTGCCAGCAGAGGACAGGGGGCGAAGGAAGCTTTCTTT. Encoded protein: CASRGQGAKEAFF.

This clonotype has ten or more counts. CDR3 loop: CASSLLGGQATGELFF. In nucleotides, the CDR3 is TGTGCCAGCAGCTTATTGGGGGGACAGGCCACCGGGGAGCTGTTTTTT. The V and J genes are TRBV7-2 and TRBJ2-2; 8 nucleotides match TRBD1. Looked up from germline, CDR1 is SGHTA and CDR2 is FQGNSA. There are 16 residues in the CDR3. J lost 4 bases, V lost 2 bases, and 6 bases had no gene match.

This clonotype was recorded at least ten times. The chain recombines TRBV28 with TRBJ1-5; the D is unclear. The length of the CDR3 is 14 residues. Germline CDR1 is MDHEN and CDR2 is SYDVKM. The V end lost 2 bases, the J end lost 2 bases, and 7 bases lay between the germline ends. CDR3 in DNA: TGTGCCAGCAGTTTACTCCCGGGCAATCAGCCCCAGCATTTT. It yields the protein CASSLLPGNQPQHF.